What follows are 2 T cell receptor beta chains derived from one specimen sequenced in a study of CD8 T cells in Susac syndrome. RNA amounts of about 0.5 to 1 ug underwent reverse transcription with random hexamers. TCRdb reprocessed the immunoSEQ multiplex PCR reads with MiXCR, giving one entry per CDR3 protein. The table lists more than 95,000 distinct CDR3 sequences, 85% to 95% of them singletons, with roughly 0.31% in the top ten. Sequenced: CD8+ T cells from PBMCs. The receptor set was obtained from a human donor with multiple sclerosis.

The chain has TRBV6-1 and TRBJ1-1; D is ambiguous. Germline values: CDR1 MNHNS, CDR2 SASEGT. V was cut by 3 bases and J by 4 bases, with 15 bases left in between. The CDR3 covers 15 residues. CDR3 sequence reads: CASSDNWVGSTEAFF. CDR3 nucleotides: TGTGCCAGCAGTGATAACTGGGTCGGGAGCACTGAAGCTTTCTTT.

The genes are TRBV9 and TRBJ2-3; TRBD2 matches 14 bases. The CDR3 is 19 residues long. Germline V CDR1 and CDR2: SGDLS, YYNGEE. Germline trimming cut 0 bases from V and 0 bases from J; bases unmatched to any gene: 6. CDR3 in DNA: TGTGCCAGCAGCGTAGATCGCGGACTAGCGGGGGGAAGCACAGATACGCAGTATTTT. It encodes CASSVDRGLAGGSTDTQYF. The entire variable domain, with the rest obtained from reference TRBV9 and TRBJ2-3, is as follows: DSGVTQTPKHLITATGQRVTLRCSPRSGDLSVYWYQQSLDQGLQFLIQYYNGEERAKGNILERFSAQQFPDLHSELNLSSLELGDSALYFCASSVDRGLAGGSTDTQYFGPGTRLTVL.